Below, 26 T cell receptor beta chains from the same sample are listed, as sequenced in a study of CD8+ T cells in alopecia areata. Treatment described: oral pan-JAK inhibitor, 5-10 mg twice daily. It was cDNA, reverse transcribed from extracted RNA, that served as the sequencing template. The assay was immunoSEQ multiplex PCR, and TCRdb's table has in-frame clones only and misses some. Among some 180,000 clones listed, approximately 53% were seen once. The source material was CD8+ T cells sorted from blood, sampled at week 24, from a patient treated with tofacitinib. The receptors were sampled from a human donor with alopecia areata.

The J gene is TRBJ1-1, the V gene TRBV25-1; tentatively, D is TRBD1 (5 bases). The CDR3 covers 13 residues. Trimming took 1 base from V and 5 from J, leaving 8 bases between them. CDR1 and CDR2 (germline): MGHDK, SYGVNS. The CDR3 nucleotides are TGTGCCAGCAGTGAATGGAGGGGTACTGAAGCTTTCTTT. The encoded protein is CASSEWRGTEAFF.

The chain is built from TRBV27 and TRBJ1-5; 8 bases are a match to TRBD1. From germline, CDR1 is MNHEY and CDR2 SMNVEV (reference sequence). J gave up 7 bases and V 5 bases, and 10 bases lay outside the gene matches. The CDR3 is 15 amino acids. The CDR3 loop reads CASSPSTGVGQPQHF. The CDR3, as DNA: TGTGCCAGCAGTCCCTCGACAGGGGTCGGGCAGCCCCAGCATTTT.

The chain couples TRBV4-3 to TRBJ2-7, with D possibly TRBD2 on 7 matching bases. Trimming cost V 0 bases and J 3 bases, with 15 bases left between them. Germline V gene data show CDR1 as LGHNA and CDR2 as YSLEER. This CDR3 is built from 16 residues. CDR3 in DNA: TGCGCCAGCAGCCAAGATATGGGGGGGGCCTACTACGAGCAGTACTTC. Its protein is CASSQDMGGAYYEQYF.

This clone was found once. CDR3 in amino acids: CASSTRQASYEQYF. In DNA, the CDR3 is TGTGCCAGTAGCACCAGACAGGCCTCCTACGAGCAGTACTTC. The chain couples TRBV19 to TRBJ2-7; weak D call: TRBD1 (6 bases). V was cut by 6 bases and J by 0 bases, with 12 bases left in between. Germline V gives CDR1 LNHDA, CDR2 SQIVND (reference sequence). CDR3 size: 14 residues.

This clone showed up just once. The chain couples TRBV19 to TRBJ1-1; no reliable D call. Germline V lookup: CDR1 LNHDA, CDR2 SQIVND (reference sequence). The CDR3 is made up of 14 amino acids. V dropped 1 base and J dropped 4 bases, with 10 bases sitting between them. CDR3 nucleotides: TGTGCCAGTAGTATAGCCGGGGTCGGCACTGAAGCTTTCTTT. It encodes CASSIAGVGTEAFF.

Concerning this clone: Other DNA sequences from this sample encode an identical CDR3 as well. The gene calls are TRBV4-3 and TRBJ2-7; 7 bases are a match to TRBD1. Losses at the gene ends were 0 bases for V and 2 bases for J; bases not matched to a gene: 4. This CDR3 has 15 amino acids. Germline assignment: CDR1 LGHNA and CDR2 YSLEER. Here the CDR3 reads CASSQDQGTAYEQYF. In DNA, the CDR3 is TGCGCCAGCAGCCAAGACCAGGGGACAGCCTACGAGCAGTACTTC.

In regard to this clone: The junction departs from germline at one end; a sequencing error may be responsible. The chain carries TRBV7-9 and TRBJ1-2; D might be TRBD1 (6 bases). Looked up from germline, CDR1 is SEHNR and CDR2 is FQNEAQ (reference sequence). The CDR3 sequence is 11 residues long. CDR3 in amino acids: CASSIGPGHRF. In DNA, the CDR3 is TGTGCCAGCAGCATCGGCCCGGGACACCGCTTC.

This chain joins TRBV15 and TRBJ1-5, with D hard to call. This CDR3 has 12 residues. V gave up 3 bases and J gave up 3 bases, with 3 bases separating them. Germline CDR1 reads LNHNV; CDR2 reads YYDKDF (reference sequence). CDR3 nucleotide sequence: TGTGCCACCAGCAGTAACAATCAGCCCCAGCATTTT. The encoded protein is CATSSNNQPQHF. Full variable domain (missing parts from reference TRBV15 and TRBJ1-5): DAMVIQNPRYQVTQFGKPVTLSCSQTLNHNVMYWYQQKSSQAPKLLFHYYDKDFNNEADTPDNFQSRRPNTSFCFLDIRSPGLGDTAMYLCATSSNNQPQHFGDGTRLSIL.

The table lists this clone with a few counts. The CDR3, as DNA: TGCGCCAGCAGCCAGGGAGTCGATGAGCAGTTCTTC. The encoded protein is CASSQGVDEQFF. The chain uses TRBV4-1 and TRBJ2-1; tentatively, D is TRBD2 (5 bases). The ends were cut back, 3 bases at V and 8 bases at J, with 8 bases in the middle. The V gene's germline CDR1 is MGHRA and CDR2 YSYEKL. This CDR3 spans 12 amino acids.

In this sample, this clone turned up a few times. V is TRBV2 and J is TRBJ2-7; 9 nucleotides align to TRBD1. Germline assignment: CDR1 SNHLY and CDR2 FYNNEI. This CDR3 contains 14 residues. The V gene end was trimmed by 8 bases and the J gene end by 2 bases; junction bases not matched to a gene: 7. CDR3 sequence (DNA): TGTGCCAGCGGCGTGGGACAGGGAGCCTACGAGCAGTACTTC. Its translation: CASGVGQGAYEQYF.

CDR3 DNA sequence: TGCGCCAGCAGCTTTGTCGAGCGGGCCTTACTTAATTACAATGAGCAGTTCTTC. Protein sequence: CASSFVERALLNYNEQFF. The V gene is TRBV5-1, the J gene TRBJ2-1; a possible D gene is TRBD2 (6 bases). The germline V and J ends were trimmed by 2 bases and 4 bases, with 22 bases remaining between them. Germline V lookup: CDR1 SGHRS, CDR2 YFSETQ. The CDR3 extends over 18 amino acids.

V is TRBV10-3 and J is TRBJ2-7; D might be TRBD2 (6 bases). The CDR3 runs 15 residues. Looked up from germline, CDR1 is ENHRY and CDR2 is SYGVKD. V was pared by 3 bases and J by 7 bases, with 19 bases between. CDR3 DNA sequence: TGTGCCATCAGTGAAGTGAGAGAGACTAGTCGGGAGCAGTACTTC. Translation gives CAISEVRETSREQYF.

A few counts support this clone. The chain recombines TRBV7-2 with TRBJ1-2, with 8 bases fitting TRBD1. With 4 bases clipped from V and 1 base from J, the junction kept 5 bases outside the gene matches. This CDR3 has 15 residues. Germline V gives CDR1 SGHTA, CDR2 FQGNSA. The CDR3 bases are TGTGCCAGCAGCTCGGGACAGGCCTATAACTATGGCTACACCTTC. Protein: CASSSGQAYNYGYTF.

This clone was seen only a few times. This chain connects TRBV7-9 to TRBJ1-1, with D tentatively TRBD1 (6 bases). The length of the CDR3 is 11 residues. V lost 5 bases and J 10 bases, leaving 11 bases between the germline ends. CDR1 and CDR2 from the germline V gene are SEHNR and FQNEAQ (reference sequence). The CDR3 bases are TGTGCCAGCAGCCTCGGGACACCAGCTTTCTTT. It yields the protein CASSLGTPAFF.

The chain carries TRBV15 and TRBJ1-6; D not resolved. V lost 3 bases to trimming and J lost 3 bases, with 12 bases between them. The CDR3 runs to 16 residues. The germline gives CDR1 LNHNV, CDR2 YYDKDF (reference sequence). CDR3 loop: CATSSLDVDYNSPLHF. The CDR3 DNA follows: TGTGCCACCAGCAGCCTGGACGTCGACTATAATTCACCCCTCCACTTT.

This clone was counted only a few times. The chain recombines TRBV30 with TRBJ1-1; no definite D call. V lost 3 bases and J lost 1, with 9 bases in between. CDR1 and CDR2 (germline): GTSNPN, SVGIG (reference sequence). This CDR3 region has 13 residues. The CDR3 DNA reads TGTGCCTGGAGCTGGACGGGGAACACTGAAGCTTTCTTT. This sequence encodes CAWSWTGNTEAFF.

The chain joins TRBV13 to TRBJ1-1; tentatively, D is TRBD1 (6 bases). The V gene lost 5 bases and the J gene lost 5 bases, with 18 bases spanning the gap. Germline V gene sequence: CDR1 PRHDT, CDR2 FYEKMQ (reference sequence). The CDR3 sequence is 15 residues long. This chain's CDR3 is CASSHLGGGQTEAFF. CDR3 bases: TGTGCCAGCAGCCACCTTGGCGGGGGCCAGACTGAAGCTTTCTTT.

This rearrangement joins TRBV9 to TRBJ2-3; 9 bases are shared with TRBD2. The CDR3 is 14 amino acids. V lost 4 bases and J lost 6; bases outside the gene matches: 6. CDR1 and CDR2 from the germline V gene are SGDLS and YYNGEE. The chain's CDR3 is CASSYGGGADTQYF. CDR3 nucleotide sequence: TGTGCCAGCAGCTACGGCGGGGGGGCGGATACGCAGTATTTT.

This chain joins TRBV4-3 and TRBJ2-1; 8 nucleotides match TRBD2. CDR3 length: 17 residues. The V gene's germline CDR1 is LGHNA and CDR2 YSLEER. The trim removed 0 bases at V and 4 bases at J, leaving 8 bases unmatched. The CDR3 is CASSQESGRGAYNEQFF. CDR3 in DNA: TGCGCCAGCAGCCAAGAATCCGGGCGGGGGGCTTACAATGAGCAGTTCTTC.

Only a few counts were recorded for this clone. The gene calls are TRBV11-2 and TRBJ1-6; D uncertain. CDR3 length: 12 amino acids. CDR1 is SGHAT, CDR2 FQNNGV, per germline. With 5 bases removed from V and 10 bases from J, the gap between germline ends came to 9 bases. The CDR3 spells CASSTGESPLHF. In nucleotides, the CDR3 is TGTGCCAGCAGCACTGGTGAATCACCCCTCCACTTT.

The gene calls are TRBV28 and TRBJ1-1; 9 positions agree with TRBD1. Looked up from germline, CDR1 is MDHEN and CDR2 is SYDVKM. The CDR3 has 13 residues. V gave up 8 bases and J gave up 11 bases; unmatched junction bases: 12. Here the CDR3 reads CASATLQGAEAFF. The CDR3 DNA sequence: TGTGCCAGCGCAACCTTACAGGGGGCAGAGGCTTTCTTT.

The chain links TRBV11-2 to TRBJ2-1, with a tentative D call TRBD1 (6 bases). The V gene lost 5 bases and the J gene lost 4 bases, with 15 bases spanning the gap. In germline, CDR1 is SGHAT, CDR2 FQNNGV. The length of the CDR3 is 15 residues. The CDR3 DNA reads TGTGCCAGCAGCACCCGACCGGGACAATACAATGAGCAGTTCTTC. Amino acids: CASSTRPGQYNEQFF.

The V and J genes are TRBV28 and TRBJ2-3; possible D gene TRBD2, 7 bases. The CDR3 extends over 16 amino acids. The V gene lost 5 bases and the J gene lost 2 bases, with 17 bases spanning the gap. CDR1 and CDR2 (germline): MDHEN, SYDVKM. The CDR3 DNA reads as TGTGCCAGCAGTCCCTTAGGGGGGGCTACCACAGATACGCAGTATTTT. Protein sequence: CASSPLGGATTDTQYF.

This clone occurred a few times. The chain has TRBV9 and TRBJ1-2; no firm D call. Per the germline V gene, CDR1 is SGDLS and CDR2 is YYNGEE. V shed 3 bases and J shed 6 bases, with 21 bases lying between them. The CDR3 is 16 residues long. In DNA form, the CDR3 reads TGTGCCAGCAGCGACCCCGGAACGGTGGGATATAATGGCTACACCTTC. Residues: CASSDPGTVGYNGYTF.

This clone was counted between two and nine times. This chain links TRBV9 with TRBJ2-3; D not certain. Germline V gives CDR1 SGDLS, CDR2 YYNGEE. The CDR3 is 14 amino acids. Trimming removed 4 bases at V and 0 bases at J, with 9 bases between. CDR3 in amino acids: CASSHQFSTDTQYF. The DNA for the CDR3 is TGTGCCAGCAGCCATCAGTTTAGCACAGATACGCAGTATTTT. Filled out from reference TRBV9 and TRBJ2-3, the complete variable domain reads DSGVTQTPKHLITATGQRVTLRCSPRSGDLSVYWYQQSLDQGLQFLIQYYNGEERAKGNILERFSAQQFPDLHSELNLSSLELGDSALYFCASSHQFSTDTQYFGPGTRLTVL.

This clone was counted a single time. The chain joins TRBV5-6 to TRBJ1-1, with a tentative D call TRBD1 (6 bases). The length of the CDR3 is 13 residues. V was trimmed by 4 bases and J by 1 base, leaving 8 bases between them. Germline CDR1 is SGHDT and CDR2 is YYEEEE. The CDR3 bases are TGTGCCAGCAGCCGGACAGCGAACACTGAAGCTTTCTTT. It yields the protein CASSRTANTEAFF.